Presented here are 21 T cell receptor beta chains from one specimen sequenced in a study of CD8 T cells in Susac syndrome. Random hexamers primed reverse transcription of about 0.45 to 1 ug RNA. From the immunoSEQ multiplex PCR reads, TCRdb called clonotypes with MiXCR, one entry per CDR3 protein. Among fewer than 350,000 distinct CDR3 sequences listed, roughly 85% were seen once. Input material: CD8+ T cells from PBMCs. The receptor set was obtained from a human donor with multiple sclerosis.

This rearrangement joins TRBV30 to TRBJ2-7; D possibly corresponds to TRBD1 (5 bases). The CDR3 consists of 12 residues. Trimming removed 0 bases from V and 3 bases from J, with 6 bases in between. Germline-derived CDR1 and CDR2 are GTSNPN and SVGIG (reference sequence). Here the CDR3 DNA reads TGTGCCTGGAGTGTGACAGACTACGAGCAGTACTTC. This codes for CAWSVTDYEQYF.

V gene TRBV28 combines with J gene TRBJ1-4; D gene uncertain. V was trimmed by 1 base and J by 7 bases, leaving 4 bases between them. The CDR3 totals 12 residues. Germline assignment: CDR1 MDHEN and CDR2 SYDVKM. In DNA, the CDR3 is TGTGCCAGCAGTTTATTGGGTGAAAAACTGTTTTTT. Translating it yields CASSLLGEKLFF.

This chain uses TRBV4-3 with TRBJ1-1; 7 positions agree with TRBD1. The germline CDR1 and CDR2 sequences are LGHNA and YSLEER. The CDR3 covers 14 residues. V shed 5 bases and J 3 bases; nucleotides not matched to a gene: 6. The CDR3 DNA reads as TGCGCCAGCAGCTACGACAGGGCTGACACTGAAGCTTTCTTT. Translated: CASSYDRADTEAFF.

The CDR3 loop reads CASRSPGMGRNEQFF. The CDR3 region has the DNA TGCGCCAGCCGTTCCCCGGGGATGGGGCGCAATGAGCAGTTCTTC. V and J are TRBV4-1 and TRBJ2-1; D possibly uses TRBD1 or TRBD2 (5 bases each). V lost 8 bases and J 6 bases, leaving 20 bases between the germline ends. The germline V gene has CDR1 MGHRA and CDR2 YSYEKL. This CDR3 contains 15 residues.

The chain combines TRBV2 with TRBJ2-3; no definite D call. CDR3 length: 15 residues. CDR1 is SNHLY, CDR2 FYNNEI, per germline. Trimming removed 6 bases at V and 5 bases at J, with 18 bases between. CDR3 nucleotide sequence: TGTGCCAGCAGGCCCTTGGGGTTTTTAGGAGATACGCAGTATTTT. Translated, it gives CASRPLGFLGDTQYF. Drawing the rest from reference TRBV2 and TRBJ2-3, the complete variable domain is EPEVTQTPSHQVTQMGQEVILRCVPISNHLYFYWYRQILGQKVEFLVSFYNNEISEKSEIFDDQFSVERPDGSNFTLKIRSTKLEDSAMYFCASRPLGFLGDTQYFGPGTRLTVL.

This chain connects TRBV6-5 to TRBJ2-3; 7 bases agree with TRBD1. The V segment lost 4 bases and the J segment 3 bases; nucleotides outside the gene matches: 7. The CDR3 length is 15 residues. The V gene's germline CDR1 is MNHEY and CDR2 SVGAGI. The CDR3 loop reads CASSSPTGSTDTQYF. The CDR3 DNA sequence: TGTGCCAGCAGTTCGCCGACAGGGTCGACAGATACGCAGTATTTT.

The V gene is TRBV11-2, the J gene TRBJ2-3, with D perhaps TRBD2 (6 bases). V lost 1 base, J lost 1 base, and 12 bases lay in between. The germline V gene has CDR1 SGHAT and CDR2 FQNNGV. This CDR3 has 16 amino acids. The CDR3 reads CASSLAFASGTDTQYF. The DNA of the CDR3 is TGTGCCAGCAGCTTAGCCTTTGCTAGCGGCACAGATACGCAGTATTTT. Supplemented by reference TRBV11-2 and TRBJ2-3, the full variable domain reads EAGVAQSPRYKIIEKRQSVAFWCNPISGHATLYWYQQILGQGPKLLIQFQNNGVVDDSQLPKDRFSAERLKGVDSTLKIQPAKLEDSAVYLCASSLAFASGTDTQYFGPGTRLTVL.

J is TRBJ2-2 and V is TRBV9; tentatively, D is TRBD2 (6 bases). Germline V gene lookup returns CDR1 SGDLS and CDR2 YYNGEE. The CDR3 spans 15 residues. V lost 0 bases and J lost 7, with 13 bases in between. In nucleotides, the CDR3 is TGTGCCAGCAGCGTAGGCTCGGGGGTTGGCGGGGAGCTGTTTTTT. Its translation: CASSVGSGVGGELFF.

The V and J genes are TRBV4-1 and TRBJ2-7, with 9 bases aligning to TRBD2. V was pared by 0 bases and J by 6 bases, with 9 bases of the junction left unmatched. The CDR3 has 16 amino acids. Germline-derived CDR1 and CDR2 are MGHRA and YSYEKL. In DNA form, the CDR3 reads TGCGCCAGCAGCCAAGATCGCGATGCGGGAGGGCCCGAGCAGTACTTC. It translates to CASSQDRDAGGPEQYF.

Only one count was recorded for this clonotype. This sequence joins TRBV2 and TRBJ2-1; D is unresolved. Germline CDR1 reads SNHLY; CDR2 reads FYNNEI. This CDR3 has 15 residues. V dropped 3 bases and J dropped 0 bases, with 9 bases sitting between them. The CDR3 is CASSDFPSSYNEQFF. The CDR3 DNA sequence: TGTGCCAGCAGTGATTTCCCCTCCTCCTACAATGAGCAGTTCTTC.

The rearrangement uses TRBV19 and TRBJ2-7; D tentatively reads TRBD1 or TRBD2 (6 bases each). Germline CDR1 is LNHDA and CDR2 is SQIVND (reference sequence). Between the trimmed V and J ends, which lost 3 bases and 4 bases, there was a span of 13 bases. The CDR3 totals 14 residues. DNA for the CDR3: TGTGCCAGTAGTATTGGCGGGACACTTTACGAGCAGTACTTC. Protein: CASSIGGTLYEQYF.

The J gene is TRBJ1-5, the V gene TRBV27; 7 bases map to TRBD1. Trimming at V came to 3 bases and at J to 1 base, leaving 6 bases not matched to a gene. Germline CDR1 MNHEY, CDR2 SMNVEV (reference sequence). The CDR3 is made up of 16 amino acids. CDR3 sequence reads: CASSFVAGGSNQPQHF. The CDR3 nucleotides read TGTGCCAGCAGTTTCGTGGCAGGGGGAAGCAATCAGCCCCAGCATTTT.

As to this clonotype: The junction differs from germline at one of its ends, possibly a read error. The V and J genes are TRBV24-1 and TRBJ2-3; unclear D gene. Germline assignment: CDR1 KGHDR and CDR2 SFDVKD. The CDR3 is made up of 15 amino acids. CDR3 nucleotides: TGTGCCACCAGGGCGACTTCTGCTCACACAGATACGCAGTTTTTT. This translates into CATRATSAHTDTQFF.

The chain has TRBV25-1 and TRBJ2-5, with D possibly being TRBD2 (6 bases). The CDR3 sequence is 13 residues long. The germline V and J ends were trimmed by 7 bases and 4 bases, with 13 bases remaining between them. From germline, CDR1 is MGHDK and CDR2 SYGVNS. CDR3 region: CASTGDKGETQYF. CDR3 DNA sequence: TGTGCCAGCACGGGGGATAAGGGAGAGACCCAGTACTTC.

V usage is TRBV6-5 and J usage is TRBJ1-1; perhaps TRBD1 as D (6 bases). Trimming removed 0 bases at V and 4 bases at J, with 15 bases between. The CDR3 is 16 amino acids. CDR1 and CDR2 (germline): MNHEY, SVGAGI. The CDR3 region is CASSYSISLGATEAFF. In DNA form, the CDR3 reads TGTGCCAGCAGTTACTCGATATCTTTGGGGGCCACTGAAGCTTTCTTT.

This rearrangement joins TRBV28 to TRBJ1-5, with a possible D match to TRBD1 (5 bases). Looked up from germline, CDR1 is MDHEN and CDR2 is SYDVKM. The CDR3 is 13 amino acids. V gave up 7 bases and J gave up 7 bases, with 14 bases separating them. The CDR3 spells CASTSPGRQPQHF. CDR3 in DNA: TGTGCCAGCACCTCCCCGGGACGGCAGCCCCAGCATTTT.

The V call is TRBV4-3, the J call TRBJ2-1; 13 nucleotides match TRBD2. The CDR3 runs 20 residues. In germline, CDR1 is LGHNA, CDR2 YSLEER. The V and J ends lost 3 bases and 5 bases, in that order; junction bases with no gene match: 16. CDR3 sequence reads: CASSQEILAGGRVTDNEQFF. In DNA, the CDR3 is TGCGCCAGCAGCCAGGAAATACTAGCGGGAGGGCGGGTCACGGACAATGAGCAGTTCTTC.

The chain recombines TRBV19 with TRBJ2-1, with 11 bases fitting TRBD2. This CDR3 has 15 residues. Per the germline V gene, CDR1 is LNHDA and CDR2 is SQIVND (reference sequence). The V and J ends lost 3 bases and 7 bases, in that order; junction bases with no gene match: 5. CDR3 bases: TGTGCCAGTAGTATCGGTAGCGGGAGGGTGAATGAGCAGTTCTTC. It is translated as CASSIGSGRVNEQFF.

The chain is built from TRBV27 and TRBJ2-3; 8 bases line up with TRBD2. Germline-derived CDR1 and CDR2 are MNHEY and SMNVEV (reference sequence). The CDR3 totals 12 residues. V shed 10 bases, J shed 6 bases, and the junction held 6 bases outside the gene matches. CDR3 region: CATQAGADTQYF. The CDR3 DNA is TGTGCCACCCAAGCGGGAGCGGATACGCAGTATTTT.

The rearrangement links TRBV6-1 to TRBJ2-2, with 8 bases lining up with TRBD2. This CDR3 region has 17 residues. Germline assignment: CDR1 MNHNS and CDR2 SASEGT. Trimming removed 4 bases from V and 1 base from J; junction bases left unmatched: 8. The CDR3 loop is CASSGERLAMNTGELFF. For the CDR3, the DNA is TGTGCCAGCAGTGGAGAGAGACTAGCGATGAACACCGGGGAGCTGTTTTTT.

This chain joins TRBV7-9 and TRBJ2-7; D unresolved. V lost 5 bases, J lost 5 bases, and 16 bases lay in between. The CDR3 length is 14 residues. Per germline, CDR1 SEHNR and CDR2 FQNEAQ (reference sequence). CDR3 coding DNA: TGTGCCAGCAGCCCCTCCCCCGGGCGTAACGAGCAGTACTTC. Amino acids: CASSPSPGRNEQYF.